Below are 20 T cell receptor beta chains sequenced from a single sample in a study of cytomegalovirus exposure and HLA in healthy donors. The study ran its PCR with 60 Vbeta and 13 Jbeta primers. Measured with immunoSEQ multiplex PCR; TCRdb has only the in-frame clones, and not every one. Among 150,000 to 200,000 clones listed, 81% were seen once. Material: PBMCs. These receptors were obtained from a man aged 18 to 29 in good health and CMV-seronegative.

This clone was counted only a few times. The chain recombines TRBV19 with TRBJ2-1; perhaps TRBD1 as D (5 bases). The germline V gene has CDR1 LNHDA and CDR2 SQIVND (reference sequence). With 7 bases removed from V and 0 bases from J, the gap between germline ends came to 10 bases. The CDR3 loop spans 14 amino acids. CDR3 in DNA: TGTGCCAGTACGGCAGACAGCTCCTACAATGAGCAGTTCTTC. Translated: CASTADSSYNEQFF.

The V call is TRBV29-1, the J call TRBJ2-5, with a tentative D call TRBD1 (6 bases). CDR3 length: 12 residues. V lost 5 bases and J lost 4, with 11 bases in between. Germline V gene sequence: CDR1 SQVTM, CDR2 ANQGSEA. CDR3 in amino acids: CSVSRGTETQYF. CDR3 sequence (DNA): TGCAGCGTTAGCAGGGGCACAGAGACCCAGTACTTC.

Regarding this clone: The junction departs from the called germline gene at one end, perhaps through a read error. The identical CDR3 is also encoded by other nucleotide sequences in the sample. The chain joins TRBV6-5 to TRBJ2-7, with a tentative D call TRBD1 (6 bases). Germline assignment: CDR1 MNHEY and CDR2 SVGAGI. The CDR3 runs to 15 residues. CDR3 in DNA: TGTGCCAGCAGTTACTCGACAGGCAGCTCCTATGAGCAGTACTTC. Protein product: CASSYSTGSSYEQYF.

The chain carries TRBV5-4 and TRBJ2-7; TRBD1 aligns across 9 bases. Germline lookup yields CDR1 SGHNT and CDR2 YYREEE (reference sequence). The CDR3 runs 14 residues. With V trimmed by 2 bases and J by 5 bases, 5 bases remained unmatched. The CDR3 region has the DNA TGTGCCAGCAGCTTCGGACAGGGGCGCCACGAGCAGTACTTC. This codes for CASSFGQGRHEQYF. Together with reference TRBV5-4 and TRBJ2-7, the CDR3 gives the full variable domain: ETGVTQSPTHLIKTRGQQVTLRCSSQSGHNTVSWYQQALGQGPQFIFQYYREEENGRGNFPPRFSGLQFPNYSSELNVNALELDDSALYLCASSFGQGRHEQYFGPGTRLTVT.

The chain recombines TRBV6-5 with TRBJ2-3, with TRBD1 matching over 9 bases. This CDR3 is 15 amino acids long. Germline V CDR1 and CDR2: MNHEY, SVGAGI. After removal of 3 bases from V and 6 bases from J, the junction contained 7 bases not matched to a gene. The CDR3 nucleotides are TGTGCCAGCAGTTATTCCGGGACAGGGTACGATACGCAGTATTTT. Residues: CASSYSGTGYDTQYF.

The gene calls are TRBV10-1 and TRBJ2-1, with D perhaps TRBD2 (6 bases). This CDR3 has 16 amino acids. Germline CDR1 reads WNHNN; CDR2 reads SYGVQD (reference sequence). Deletions cut 3 bases from V and 6 bases from J, with 18 bases between. CDR3 in DNA: TGCGCCAGCAGTGACTCTATCGGACGGACTATCAATGAGCAGTTCTTC. It specifies CASSDSIGRTINEQFF.

This chain joins TRBV19 and TRBJ2-7; 12 nucleotides align to TRBD1. After removal of 4 bases from V and 3 bases from J, the junction contained 4 bases not matched to a gene. This CDR3 comprises 15 residues. Germline V gives CDR1 LNHDA, CDR2 SQIVND (reference sequence). Here the CDR3 DNA reads TGTGCCAGTAGTAGGGACAGGGGGCGAAACTACGAGCAGTACTTC. Residues: CASSRDRGRNYEQYF.

The CDR3 DNA reads TGTGCCGTATCAGCCGGGACTAGCGGGTACAATGAGCAGTTCTTC. Its translation: CAVSAGTSGYNEQFF. The chain is built from TRBV10-3 and TRBJ2-1, with TRBD2 identical over 12 bases. The CDR3 is 15 residues long. From germline, CDR1 is ENHRY and CDR2 SYGVKD. V was clipped by 11 bases and J by 4 bases; unmatched bases: 9.

V is TRBV6-1 and J is TRBJ2-3; TRBD1 might be the D (6 bases). This CDR3 region has 15 residues. Germline V gene lookup returns CDR1 MNHNS and CDR2 SASEGT. Trimming removed 6 bases from V and 2 bases from J, with 15 bases in between. In nucleotides, the CDR3 is TGTGCCAGCAGGGGGGACACTTACCTCACAGATACGCAGTATTTT. It specifies CASRGDTYLTDTQYF.

Here the CDR3 reads CASSLYGDSSYEQYF. CDR3 bases: TGTGCCAGCAGTTTATACGGGGACAGCTCCTACGAGCAGTACTTC. V and J are TRBV27 and TRBJ2-7; 7 bases are shared with TRBD1. Per germline, CDR1 MNHEY and CDR2 SMNVEV (reference sequence). The CDR3 consists of 15 residues. V trimming: 1 base; J trimming: 0 bases; junction bases outside the gene matches: 3.

DNA of the CDR3: TGTGCCAGCAGTTTTCAGATGGGGCGGGGAGGGGAGCTGTTTTTT. Translated, it gives CASSFQMGRGGELFF. The chain uses TRBV27 and TRBJ2-2, with a weak D call TRBD2 (6 bases). This CDR3 contains 15 residues. Germline V gene data show CDR1 as MNHEY and CDR2 as SMNVEV (reference sequence). V was pared by 3 bases and J by 8 bases, with 16 bases between.

The gene calls are TRBV5-1 and TRBJ1-5; D unclear. CDR1 is SGHRS and CDR2 is YFSETQ in the germline V gene. The V gene lost 0 bases and the J gene lost 4 bases, with 11 bases spanning the gap. The CDR3 runs to 15 residues. In nucleotides, the CDR3 is TGCGCCAGCAGCTTGGTGGCCGGGTCAAATCAGCCCCAGCATTTT. Translated: CASSLVAGSNQPQHF.

This chain links TRBV15 with TRBJ2-3, with D maybe TRBD2 (5 bases). This CDR3 is 15 amino acids long. V lost 0 bases and J lost 6, with 13 bases in between. The V gene's germline CDR1 is LNHNV and CDR2 YYDKDF (reference sequence). The chain's CDR3 is CATSRDPGSGDTQYF. The CDR3 nucleotides are TGTGCCACCAGCAGAGATCCGGGGTCCGGGGATACGCAGTATTTT. Full variable domain (missing parts from reference TRBV15 and TRBJ2-3): DAMVIQNPRYQVTQFGKPVTLSCSQTLNHNVMYWYQQKSSQAPKLLFHYYDKDFNNEADTPDNFQSRRPNTSFCFLDIRSPGLGDTAMYLCATSRDPGSGDTQYFGPGTRLTVL.

This chain joins TRBV7-2 and TRBJ2-1, with 13 bases fitting TRBD2. CDR1 and CDR2 (germline): SGHTA, FQGNSA. CDR3 size: 16 residues. V shed 6 bases, J shed 5 bases, and the junction held 7 bases outside the gene matches. The DNA for the CDR3 is TGTGCCAGCAGTCCACTAGCGGGAGGGCTCCACAATGAGCAGTTCTTC. The encoded protein is CASSPLAGGLHNEQFF.

The chain couples TRBV18 to TRBJ1-5, with 7 bases aligning to TRBD1. V shed 9 bases and J 5 bases; nucleotides not matched to a gene: 4. This CDR3 is 12 amino acids long. The V gene's germline CDR1 is KGHSH and CDR2 LQKENI. The DNA for the CDR3 is TGTGCCAGTAGTACAGGGGATCAGCCCCAGCATTTT. Protein sequence: CASSTGDQPQHF. The full variable domain, completed using reference TRBV18 and TRBJ1-5, is NAGVMQNPRHLVRRRGQEARLRCSPMKGHSHVYWYRQLPEEGLKFMVYLQKENIIDESGMPKERFSAEFPKEGPSILRIQQVVRGDSAAYFCASSTGDQPQHFGDGTRLSIL.

This clone was observed a few times. J is TRBJ1-1 and V is TRBV7-2; 11 nucleotides line up with TRBD1. CDR3 size: 13 residues. The junction had 5 bases not matched to a gene; V was cut back by 3 bases and J by 11 bases. Germline V gene sequence: CDR1 SGHTA, CDR2 FQGNSA. The CDR3 here is CASSFTGTGGAFF. The CDR3 DNA sequence: TGTGCCAGCAGCTTTACCGGGACAGGGGGGGCTTTCTTT.

The chain employs TRBV7-6 and TRBJ1-3; the D gene is possibly TRBD1 (5 bases). CDR1 and CDR2 from the germline V gene are SGHVS and FNYEAQ. The CDR3 spans 16 residues. Trimming took off 0 bases at V and 0 bases at J, with 9 bases between the two ends. The CDR3 DNA reads TGTGCCAGCAGCTTAGCCGACAGCCGCTCTGGAAACACCATATATTTT. This gives the protein CASSLADSRSGNTIYF.

The CDR3 DNA follows: TGTGCCAGCAGTATAACTTACGAGCAGTACTTC. It codes for CASSITYEQYF. This chain joins TRBV11-2 and TRBJ2-7; D is undetermined. V was trimmed by 6 bases and J by 4 bases, leaving 7 bases between them. The CDR3 totals 11 residues. Germline lookup yields CDR1 SGHAT and CDR2 FQNNGV.

The rearrangement joins TRBV4-1 to TRBJ2-2; possibly TRBD2 for D (5 bases). Germline-derived CDR1 and CDR2 are MGHRA and YSYEKL. V shed 4 bases and J shed 6 bases, with 12 bases lying between them. This CDR3 comprises 14 residues. Written as DNA, the CDR3 is TGCGCCAGCAGCCGAAGCAGCGGTCCCGGGGAGCTGTTTTTT. It encodes CASSRSSGPGELFF.

The chain is built from TRBV21-1 and TRBJ2-1; TRBD1 was called by the table and not checked on the DNA. TRBV21-1 is deemed a pseudogene. The CDR3 runs to 12 residues. The CDR3 is CASSTQDNEQFF. Here the CDR3 DNA reads TGTGCCAGCAGCACACAGGACAATGAGCAGTTCTTC.